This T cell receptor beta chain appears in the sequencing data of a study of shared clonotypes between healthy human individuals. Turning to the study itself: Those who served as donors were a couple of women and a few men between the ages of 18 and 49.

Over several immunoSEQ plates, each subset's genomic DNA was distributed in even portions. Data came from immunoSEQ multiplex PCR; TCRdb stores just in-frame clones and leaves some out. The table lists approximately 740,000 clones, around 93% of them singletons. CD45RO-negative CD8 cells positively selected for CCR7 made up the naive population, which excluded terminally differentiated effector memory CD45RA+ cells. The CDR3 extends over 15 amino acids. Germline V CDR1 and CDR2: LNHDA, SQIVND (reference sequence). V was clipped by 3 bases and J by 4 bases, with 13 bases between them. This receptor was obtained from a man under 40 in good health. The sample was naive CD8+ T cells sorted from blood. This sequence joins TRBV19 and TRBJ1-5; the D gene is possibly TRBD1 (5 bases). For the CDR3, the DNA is TGTGCCAGTAGTATGGGTTGGGGGGGGAATCAGCCCCAGCATTTT. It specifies CASSMGWGGNQPQHF.